This T cell receptor beta chain was sequenced during a study of blood T cell repertoires in COVID-19. Study context: Both acute and convalescent COVID-19 samples were obtained from the United States, Italy and Spain. Nucleic acid was either cDNA or gDNA, and it came from T cells, B-cell-depleted T cells, or PBMCs.

Methods used by the authors: Cell counts per sample came from amplifying reference gene primers. The protocol was immunoSEQ multiplex PCR, while the TCRdb copy is restricted to in-frame clones and leaves out a portion. Clone size and V and J calls were adopted from that table, with D and trimming inferred from the DNA. The sample has 440,000 or so clones, 75% to 90% seen once. Germline CDR1 is KGHSH and CDR2 is LQKENI. V lost 3 bases, J lost 0 bases, and 4 bases lay in between. This CDR3 contains 13 residues. In Seattle, patients joined the study during active infection and were tracked longitudinally. Remarks on this clone: Distinct nucleotide sequences in the sample also encode this CDR3.

The J gene is TRBJ2-3, the V gene TRBV18, with D hard to call. The source of this sequence is a woman between 40 and 50 years old with COVID-19, enrolled during active disease. Material for sequencing was peripheral blood. CDR3 bases: TGTGCCAGCTCACCTCCTAGCACAGATACGCAGTATTTT. It specifies CASSPPSTDTQYF.